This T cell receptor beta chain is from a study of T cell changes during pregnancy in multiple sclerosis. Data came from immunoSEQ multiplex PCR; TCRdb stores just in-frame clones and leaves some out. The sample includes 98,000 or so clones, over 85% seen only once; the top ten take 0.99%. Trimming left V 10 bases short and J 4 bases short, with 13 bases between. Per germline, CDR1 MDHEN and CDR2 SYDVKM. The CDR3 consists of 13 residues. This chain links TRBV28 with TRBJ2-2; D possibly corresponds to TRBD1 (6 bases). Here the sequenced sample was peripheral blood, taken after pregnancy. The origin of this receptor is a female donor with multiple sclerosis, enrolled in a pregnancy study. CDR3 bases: TGTGCCACCAGACAGGTGGGCACCGGGGAGCTGTTTTTT. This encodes CATRQVGTGELFF.